The 7 T cell receptor beta chains below all came from one sample that was sequenced in a study of cytomegalovirus exposure and HLA in healthy donors. The PCR was carried out with 60 Vbeta primers and 13 Jbeta primers. The method was immunoSEQ multiplex PCR; TCRdb's version includes in-frame clones alone and lacks a portion of them. The sample carries roughly 200,000 clones, 82% recorded once. The sequenced sample consisted of PBMCs. These receptors originate from a woman in her forties in good health and CMV-seronegative.

This clone showed up just once. V is TRBV6-6 and J is TRBJ2-5; D unclear. Trimming stripped 0 bases from V and 2 bases from J, with 7 bases between. Germline CDR1 reads MNHNY; CDR2 reads SVGAGI (reference sequence). CDR3 length equals 14 residues. CDR3 sequence: CASSYSSFQETQYF. CDR3 coding DNA: TGTGCCAGCAGTTACTCTAGCTTTCAAGAGACCCAGTACTTC.

The chain couples TRBV5-1 to TRBJ2-5, with 12 bases aligning to TRBD2. Trimming cost V 4 bases and J 2 bases; bases outside gene matches: 9. The CDR3 extends over 17 amino acids. Per germline, CDR1 SGHRS and CDR2 YFSETQ. The CDR3 loop is CASSRGGLAGMQETQYF. DNA for the CDR3: TGCGCCAGCAGCCGCGGCGGACTAGCGGGGATGCAAGAGACCCAGTACTTC.

This clone has more than one count but fewer than ten. The gene calls are TRBV6-6 and TRBJ1-4; perhaps TRBD1 as D (6 bases). There are 14 residues in the CDR3. The germline V gene has CDR1 MNHNY and CDR2 SVGAGI (reference sequence). With 6 bases removed from V and 7 bases from J, the gap between germline ends came to 15 bases. CDR3: CASREQGGIEKLFF. CDR3 coding DNA: TGTGCCAGCAGGGAACAGGGTGGTATTGAAAAACTGTTTTTT.

The rearrangement links TRBV6-6 to TRBJ2-5, with 7 bases matching TRBD1. TRBJ2-7 matches the DNA end more closely, so the J call is doubtful. Per germline, CDR1 MNHNY and CDR2 SVGAGI (reference sequence). The CDR3 is 14 residues long. The CDR3 region has the DNA TGTGCCAGCAGTTCTCGGGACAGCGTTTACGAGCAGTACTTC. Amino acid sequence: CASSSRDSVYEQYF.

This chain connects TRBV11-2 to TRBJ2-7; weak D call: TRBD1 (5 bases). The CDR3 loop spans 15 amino acids. Trimming stripped 3 bases from V and 2 bases from J, with 14 bases between. Per germline, CDR1 SGHAT and CDR2 FQNNGV. For the CDR3, the DNA is TGTGCCAGCAGCTTTCAGGCTCAAGGGGCCTACGAGCAGTACTTC. Translating gives CASSFQAQGAYEQYF.

The rearrangement links TRBV7-9 to TRBJ1-3, with D perhaps TRBD1 (6 bases). With 3 bases removed from V and 0 bases from J, the gap between germline ends came to 15 bases. CDR1 is SEHNR and CDR2 is FQNEAQ in the germline V gene (reference sequence). The length of the CDR3 is 17 residues. The CDR3 protein is CASSFTKTGNSGNTIYF. CDR3 nucleotide sequence: TGTGCCAGCAGCTTTACAAAGACAGGCAACTCTGGAAACACCATATATTTT.

This clone was recorded once. This chain connects TRBV30 to TRBJ1-4, with D possibly TRBD1 on 5 matching bases. CDR3 length equals 15 residues. Between the trimmed V and J ends, which lost 1 base and 7 bases, there was a span of 16 bases. Germline V gene sequence: CDR1 GTSNPN, CDR2 SVGIG (reference sequence). Here the CDR3 reads CAWSGGWQGGEKLFF. The CDR3 DNA follows: TGTGCCTGGAGTGGGGGCTGGCAGGGAGGTGAAAAACTGTTTTTT.